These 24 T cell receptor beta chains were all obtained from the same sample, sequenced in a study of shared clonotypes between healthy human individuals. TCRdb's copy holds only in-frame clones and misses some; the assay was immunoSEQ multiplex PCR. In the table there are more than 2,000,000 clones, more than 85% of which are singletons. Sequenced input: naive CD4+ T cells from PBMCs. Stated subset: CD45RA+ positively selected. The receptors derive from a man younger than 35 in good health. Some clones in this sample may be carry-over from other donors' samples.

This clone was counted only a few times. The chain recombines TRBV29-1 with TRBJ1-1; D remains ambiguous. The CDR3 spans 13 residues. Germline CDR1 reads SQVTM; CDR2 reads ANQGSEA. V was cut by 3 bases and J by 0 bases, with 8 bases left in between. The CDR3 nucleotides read TGCAGCGTTGAGGACGGACTGAACACTGAAGCTTTCTTT. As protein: CSVEDGLNTEAFF.

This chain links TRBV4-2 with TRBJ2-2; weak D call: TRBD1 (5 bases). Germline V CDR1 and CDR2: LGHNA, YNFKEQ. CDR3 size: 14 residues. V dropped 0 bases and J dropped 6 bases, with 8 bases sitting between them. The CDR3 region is CASSQDRQSGELFF. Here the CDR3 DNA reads TGTGCCAGCAGCCAAGATCGACAGTCCGGGGAGCTGTTTTTT.

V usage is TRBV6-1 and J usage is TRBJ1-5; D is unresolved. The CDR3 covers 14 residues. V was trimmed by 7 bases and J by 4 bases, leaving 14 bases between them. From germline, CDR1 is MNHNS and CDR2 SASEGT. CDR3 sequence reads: CASKSPGRNQPQHF. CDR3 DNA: TGTGCCAGCAAGTCCCCCGGCCGTAATCAGCCCCAGCATTTT.

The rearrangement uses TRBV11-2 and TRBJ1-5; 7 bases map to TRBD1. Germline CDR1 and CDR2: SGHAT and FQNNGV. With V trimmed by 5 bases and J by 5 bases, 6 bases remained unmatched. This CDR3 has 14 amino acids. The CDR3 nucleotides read TGTGCCAGCAGCCGGGACAGAGGCGATCAGCCCCAGCATTTT. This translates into CASSRDRGDQPQHF.

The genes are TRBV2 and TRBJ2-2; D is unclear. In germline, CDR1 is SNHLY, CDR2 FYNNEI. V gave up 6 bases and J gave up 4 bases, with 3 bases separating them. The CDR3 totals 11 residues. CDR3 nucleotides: TGTGCCAGCAGGACCACCGGGGAGCTGTTTTTT. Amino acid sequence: CASRTTGELFF. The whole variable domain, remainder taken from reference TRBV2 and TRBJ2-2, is EPEVTQTPSHQVTQMGQEVILRCVPISNHLYFYWYRQILGQKVEFLVSFYNNEISEKSEIFDDQFSVERPDGSNFTLKIRSTKLEDSAMYFCASRTTGELFFGEGSRLTVL.

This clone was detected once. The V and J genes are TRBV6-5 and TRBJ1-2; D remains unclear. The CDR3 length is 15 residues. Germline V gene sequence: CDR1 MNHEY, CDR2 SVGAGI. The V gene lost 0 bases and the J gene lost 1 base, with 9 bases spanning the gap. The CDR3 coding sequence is TGTGCCAGCAGTTACTCGGCCGGGGTTAACTATGGCTACACCTTC. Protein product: CASSYSAGVNYGYTF.

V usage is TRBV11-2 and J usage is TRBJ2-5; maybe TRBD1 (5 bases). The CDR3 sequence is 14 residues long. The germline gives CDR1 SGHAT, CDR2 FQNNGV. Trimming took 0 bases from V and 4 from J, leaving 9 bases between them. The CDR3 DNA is TGTGCCAGCAGCTTAGAGACCAGGGTAGAGACCCAGTACTTC. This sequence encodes CASSLETRVETQYF.

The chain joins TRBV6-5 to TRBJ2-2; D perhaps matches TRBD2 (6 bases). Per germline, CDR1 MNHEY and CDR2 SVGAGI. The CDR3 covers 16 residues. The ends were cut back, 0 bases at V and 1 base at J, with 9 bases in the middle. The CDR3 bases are TGTGCCAGCAGTTACTCGTACGGGGGGAACACCGGGGAGCTGTTTTTT. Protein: CASSYSYGGNTGELFF.

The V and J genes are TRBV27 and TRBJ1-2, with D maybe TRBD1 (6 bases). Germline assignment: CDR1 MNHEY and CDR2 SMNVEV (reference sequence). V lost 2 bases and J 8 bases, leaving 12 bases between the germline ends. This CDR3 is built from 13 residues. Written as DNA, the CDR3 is TGTGCCAGCAGTTTAGGCAGGGGAGTAGGCTACACCTTC. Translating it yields CASSLGRGVGYTF.

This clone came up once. The CDR3 bases are TGTGCCAGCTCACCACAGAGTTTTCAGGCCACCTACGAGCAGTACTTC. Translating it yields CASSPQSFQATYEQYF. This chain joins TRBV18 and TRBJ2-7, with D hard to call. The ends were cut back, 1 base at V and 2 bases at J, with 15 bases in the middle. Germline CDR1 is KGHSH and CDR2 is LQKENI. The CDR3 runs to 16 residues. Supplemented by reference TRBV18 and TRBJ2-7, the full variable domain reads NAGVMQNPRHLVRRRGQEARLRCSPMKGHSHVYWYRQLPEEGLKFMVYLQKENIIDESGMPKERFSAEFPKEGPSILRIQQVVRGDSAAYFCASSPQSFQATYEQYFGPGTRLTVT.

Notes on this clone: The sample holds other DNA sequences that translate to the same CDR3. The CDR3 reads CASSVATSGSETQYF. The DNA of the CDR3 is TGTGCCAGCAGCGTAGCTACTAGCGGGAGCGAGACCCAGTACTTC. This chain joins TRBV9 and TRBJ2-5; TRBD2 agrees at 11 bases. J was trimmed by 5 bases and V by 0 bases; bases with no gene match: 3. Germline CDR1 is SGDLS and CDR2 is YYNGEE. This CDR3 has 15 residues.

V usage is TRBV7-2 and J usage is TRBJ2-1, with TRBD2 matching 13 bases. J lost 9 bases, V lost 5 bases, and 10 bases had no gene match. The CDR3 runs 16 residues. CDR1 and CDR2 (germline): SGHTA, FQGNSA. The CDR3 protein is CASSPRLAGGKREQFF. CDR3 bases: TGTGCCAGCAGCCCACGACTAGCGGGAGGAAAGCGTGAGCAGTTCTTC.

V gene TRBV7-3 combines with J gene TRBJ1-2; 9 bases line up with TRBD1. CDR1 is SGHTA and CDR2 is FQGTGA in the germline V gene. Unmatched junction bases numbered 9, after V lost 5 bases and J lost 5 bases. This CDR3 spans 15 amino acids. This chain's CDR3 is CASSRSGTGLYGYTF. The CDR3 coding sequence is TGTGCCAGCAGCCGCTCCGGGACAGGGCTATATGGCTACACCTTC.

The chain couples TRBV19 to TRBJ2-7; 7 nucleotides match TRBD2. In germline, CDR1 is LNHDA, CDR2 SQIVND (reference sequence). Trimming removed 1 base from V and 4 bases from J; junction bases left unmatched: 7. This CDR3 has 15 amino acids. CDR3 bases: TGTGCCAGTAGTATAGTAGCGGGTCCTTTTTACGAGCAGTACTTC. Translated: CASSIVAGPFYEQYF.

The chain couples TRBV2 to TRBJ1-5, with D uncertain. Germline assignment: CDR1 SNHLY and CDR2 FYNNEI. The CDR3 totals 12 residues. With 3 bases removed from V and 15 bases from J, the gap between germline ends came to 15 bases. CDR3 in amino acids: CASSDRLEKRHF. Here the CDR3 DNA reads TGTGCCAGCAGTGACAGGTTAGAAAAGCGGCATTTT.

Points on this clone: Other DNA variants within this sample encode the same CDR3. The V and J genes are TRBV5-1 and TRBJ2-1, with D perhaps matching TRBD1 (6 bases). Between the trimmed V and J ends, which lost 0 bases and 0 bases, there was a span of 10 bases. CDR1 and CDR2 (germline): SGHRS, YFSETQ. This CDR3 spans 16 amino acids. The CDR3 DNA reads TGCGCCAGCAGCTTGGCCGGGACAATCTCCTACAATGAGCAGTTCTTC. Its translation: CASSLAGTISYNEQFF. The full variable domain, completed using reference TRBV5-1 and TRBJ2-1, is KAGVTQTPRYLIKTRGQQVTLSCSPISGHRSVSWYQQTPGQGLQFLFEYFSETQRNKGNFPGRFSGRQFSNSRSEMNVSTLELGDSALYLCASSLAGTISYNEQFFGPGTRLTVL.

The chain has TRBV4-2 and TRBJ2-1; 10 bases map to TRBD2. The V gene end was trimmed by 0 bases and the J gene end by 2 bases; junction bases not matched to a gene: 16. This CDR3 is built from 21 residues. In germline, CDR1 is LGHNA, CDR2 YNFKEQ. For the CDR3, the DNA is TGTGCCAGCAGCCAAGATCAATGGCTAGCGGGAGATTTTTCGGCCTACAATGAGCAGTTCTTC. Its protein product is CASSQDQWLAGDFSAYNEQFF.

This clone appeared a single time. The CDR3 sequence is CASREGARGTGELFF. CDR3 in DNA: TGTGCCAGCAGAGAGGGGGCGCGGGGTACCGGGGAGCTGTTTTTT. This chain joins TRBV25-1 and TRBJ2-2; a possible D gene is TRBD1 (7 bases). V was trimmed by 6 bases and J by 5 bases, leaving 16 bases between them. Germline V gene data show CDR1 as MGHDK and CDR2 as SYGVNS. CDR3 length equals 15 residues.

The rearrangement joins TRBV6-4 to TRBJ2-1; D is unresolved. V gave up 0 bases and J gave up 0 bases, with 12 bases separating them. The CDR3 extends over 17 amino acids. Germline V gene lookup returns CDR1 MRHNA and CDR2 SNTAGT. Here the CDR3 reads CASSDSFGNRSYNEQFF. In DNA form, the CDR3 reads TGTGCCAGCAGTGACTCGTTTGGGAATCGCTCCTACAATGAGCAGTTCTTC.

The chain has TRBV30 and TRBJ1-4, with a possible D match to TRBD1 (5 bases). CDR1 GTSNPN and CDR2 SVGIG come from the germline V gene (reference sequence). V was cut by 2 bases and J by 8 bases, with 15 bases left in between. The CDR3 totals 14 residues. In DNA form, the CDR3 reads TGTGCCTGGAGTCCCACGGGGCTTCAGGAAAAACTGTTTTTT. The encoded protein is CAWSPTGLQEKLFF.

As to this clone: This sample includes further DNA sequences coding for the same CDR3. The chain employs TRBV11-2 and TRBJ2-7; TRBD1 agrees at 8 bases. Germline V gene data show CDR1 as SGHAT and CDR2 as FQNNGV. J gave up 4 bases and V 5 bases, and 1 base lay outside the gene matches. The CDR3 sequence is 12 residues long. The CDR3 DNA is TGTGCCAGCAGCCGACAGGGGTACGAGCAGTACTTC. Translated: CASSRQGYEQYF.

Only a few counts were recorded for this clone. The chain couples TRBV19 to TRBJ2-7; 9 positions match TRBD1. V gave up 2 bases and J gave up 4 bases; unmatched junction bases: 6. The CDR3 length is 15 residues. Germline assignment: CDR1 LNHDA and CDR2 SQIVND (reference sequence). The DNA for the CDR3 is TGTGCCAGTAGTATAACTGGGACAGGGACATACGAGCAGTACTTC. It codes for CASSITGTGTYEQYF.

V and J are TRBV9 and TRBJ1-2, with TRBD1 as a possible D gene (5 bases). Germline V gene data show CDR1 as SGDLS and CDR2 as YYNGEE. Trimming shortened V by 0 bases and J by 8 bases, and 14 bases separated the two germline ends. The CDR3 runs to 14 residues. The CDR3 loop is CASSVATMRDGYTF. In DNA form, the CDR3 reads TGTGCCAGCAGCGTAGCTACTATGAGGGACGGCTACACCTTC.

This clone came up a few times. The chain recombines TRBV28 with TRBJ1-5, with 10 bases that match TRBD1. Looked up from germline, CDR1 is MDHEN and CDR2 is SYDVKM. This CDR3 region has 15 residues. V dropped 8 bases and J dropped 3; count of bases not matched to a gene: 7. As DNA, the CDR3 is TGTGCCAGCCGGGACAGGGGACACCCCAATCAGCCCCAGCATTTT. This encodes CASRDRGHPNQPQHF.